One and the same sample provided the 16 T cell receptor beta chains below, sequenced in a study of blood T cell repertoires in COVID-19. The table came from immunoSEQ multiplex PCR; TCRdb's copy has only in-frame clones and leaves some out. The sample shows approximately 330,000 clones, roughly 86% of them seen only once. Sequencing input: peripheral blood. These receptors came from a man aged 30 to 39 with COVID-19, enrolled during active disease.

A note on this clone: The same CDR3 is also encoded by other DNA sequences in this sample. This sequence joins TRBV18 and TRBJ2-5; no reliable D call. CDR1 and CDR2 (germline): KGHSH, LQKENI. This CDR3 has 12 residues. V was clipped by 3 bases and J by 2 bases, with 4 bases between them. CDR3 sequence reads: CASSPSQETQYF. The DNA of the CDR3 is TGTGCCAGCTCACCTAGTCAAGAGACCCAGTACTTC.

The J gene is TRBJ1-2, the V gene TRBV6-2 or TRBV6-3, with D hard to call. The CDR3 contains 14 residues. The germline V gene has CDR1 MNHEY and CDR2 SVGEGT. V was clipped by 5 bases and J by 4 bases, with 14 bases between them. As DNA, the CDR3 is TGTGCCAGCAGTGGGCAGGCTAAACCCTATGGCTACACCTTC. It yields the protein CASSGQAKPYGYTF.

This clone is a singleton in its sample. This rearrangement joins TRBV7-3 to TRBJ2-5, with TRBD1 matching over 8 bases. Germline V gene lookup returns CDR1 SGHTA and CDR2 FQGTGA. The CDR3 contains 15 residues. Trimming at V came to 5 bases and at J to 3 bases, leaving 8 bases not matched to a gene. The CDR3 nucleotides read TGTGCCAGCAGCCCCCGACAGGGGCCCAAAGAGACCCAGTACTTC. This codes for CASSPRQGPKETQYF.

V is TRBV25-1 and J is TRBJ2-5; tentatively, D is TRBD1 (6 bases). Trimming took 8 bases from V and 3 from J, leaving 19 bases between them. The CDR3 contains 15 residues. Germline-derived CDR1 and CDR2 are MGHDK and SYGVNS. The CDR3 sequence: CASHKVDRRKETQYF. For the CDR3, the DNA is TGTGCCAGCCACAAAGTTGACAGGCGTAAAGAGACCCAGTACTTC.

This clone was recorded only once. This sequence joins TRBV7-6 and TRBJ1-2, with 7 bases fitting TRBD1. CDR1 is SGHVS and CDR2 is FNYEAQ in the germline V gene. The ends lost 0 bases at V and 4 bases at J; junction bases unmatched: 8. The CDR3 consists of 16 residues. The CDR3 sequence is CASSLAPGGSGYGYTF. The CDR3 bases are TGTGCCAGCAGCTTAGCGCCAGGGGGAAGTGGCTATGGCTACACCTTC.

V is TRBV10-1 and J is TRBJ1-6; 7 nucleotides match TRBD1. V dropped 5 bases and J dropped 6; count of bases not matched to a gene: 16. The CDR3 totals 18 residues. CDR1 WNHNN and CDR2 SYGVQD come from the germline V gene (reference sequence). CDR3 loop: CASSISEGPTGSNSPLHF. The CDR3 nucleotides read TGCGCCAGCAGTATCTCCGAAGGCCCGACAGGGTCTAATTCACCCCTCCACTTT.

This clone appeared once. The J gene is TRBJ1-2, the V gene TRBV4-3; D may be TRBD1 (6 bases). In germline, CDR1 is LGHNA, CDR2 YSLEER. V lost 3 bases and J 3 bases, leaving 11 bases between the germline ends. The CDR3 length is 14 residues. The CDR3 nucleotides read TGCGCCAGCAGCCACAACAGGGTTGACTATGGCTACACCTTC. This translates into CASSHNRVDYGYTF.

The chain links TRBV20-1 to TRBJ1-2; D remains ambiguous. This CDR3 is built from 11 residues. Trimming left V 3 bases short and J 5 bases short, with 7 bases between. From germline, CDR1 is DFQATT and CDR2 SNEGSKA (reference sequence). This CDR3 reads CSASVAYGYTF. CDR3 DNA: TGCAGTGCTAGCGTAGCGTATGGCTACACCTTC.

The CDR3 spells CASSEIPENYGYTF. DNA of the CDR3: TGTGCCAGCAGTGAAATTCCCGAGAACTATGGCTACACCTTC. The V call is TRBV2, the J call TRBJ1-2; D gene ambiguous. This CDR3 is built from 14 residues. Trimming removed 2 bases at V and 2 bases at J, with 9 bases between. Per the germline V gene, CDR1 is SNHLY and CDR2 is FYNNEI.

This chain joins TRBV5-4 and TRBJ1-2, with TRBD1 identical over 8 bases. The ends lost 2 bases at V and 4 bases at J; junction bases unmatched: 4. From germline, CDR1 is SGHNT and CDR2 YYREEE (reference sequence). CDR3 length equals 14 residues. CDR3 nucleotides: TGTGCCAGCAGCTTTGACAGGGGTGGCTATGGCTACACCTTC. Translation: CASSFDRGGYGYTF. Looking up the rest from reference TRBV5-4 and TRBJ1-2 gives the full variable domain: ETGVTQSPTHLIKTRGQQVTLRCSSQSGHNTVSWYQQALGQGPQFIFQYYREEENGRGNFPPRFSGLQFPNYSSELNVNALELDDSALYLCASSFDRGGYGYTFGSGTRLTVV.

The chain carries TRBV4-1 and TRBJ2-4; D gene unclear. The length of the CDR3 is 15 residues. V shed 0 bases and J shed 0 bases, with 6 bases lying between them. Germline loops: CDR1 MGHRA, CDR2 YSYEKL. CDR3 sequence (DNA): TGCGCCAGCAGCCAAGACGGTCTAGCCAAAAACATTCAGTACTTC. It codes for CASSQDGLAKNIQYF.

The count of this clone is one. This chain connects TRBV4-1 to TRBJ2-7, with 7 bases matching TRBD2. CDR1 MGHRA and CDR2 YSYEKL come from the germline V gene. V trimming: 3 bases; J trimming: 0 bases; junction bases outside the gene matches: 11. The CDR3 covers 17 residues. The CDR3: CASSQVWMRGSSYEQYF. CDR3 nucleotides: TGCGCCAGCAGCCAGGTCTGGATGCGGGGGAGCTCCTACGAGCAGTACTTC.

The chain uses TRBV3-1 (or the pseudogene TRBV3-2) and TRBJ1-2; 8 bases are a match to TRBD1. V lost 3 bases to trimming and J lost 2 bases; unmatched junction nucleotides: 11. CDR3 size: 17 residues. Germline-derived CDR1 and CDR2 are LGHDT and YNNKEL (reference sequence). CDR3 amino acids: CASSHGMADRANYGYTF. CDR3 bases: TGTGCCAGCAGCCACGGGATGGCGGACAGGGCCAACTATGGCTACACCTTC.

This clone was seen only once. The DNA of the CDR3 is TGCGCCAGCAGTGAAATACCGGGACTAGCTTACAATGAGCAGTTCTTC. It is translated as CASSEIPGLAYNEQFF. This chain connects TRBV4-3 to TRBJ2-1, with 9 nucleotides matching TRBD2. V shed 6 bases, J shed 4 bases, and the junction held 10 bases outside the gene matches. The CDR3 loop spans 16 amino acids. CDR1 LGHNA and CDR2 YSLEER come from the germline V gene.

This clone was observed many times. The genes are TRBV18 and TRBJ2-7, with TRBD2 matching 7 bases. CDR1 is KGHSH and CDR2 is LQKENI in the germline V gene. This CDR3 region has 15 residues. Germline trimming cut 0 bases from V and 3 bases from J; bases unmatched to any gene: 5. The CDR3 protein is CASSPPGGKNYEQYF. The CDR3, as DNA: TGTGCCAGCTCACCACCGGGAGGGAAGAACTACGAGCAGTACTTC.

A single count supports this clone. The chain employs TRBV6-5 and TRBJ1-1; 10 bases map to TRBD1. The germline gives CDR1 MNHEY, CDR2 SVGAGI. CDR3 length: 16 amino acids. J lost 6 bases, V lost 2 bases, and 9 bases had no gene match. The CDR3 bases are TGTGCCAGCAGTTACGCGACAGGGGGCGCGTTGCCTGAAGCTTTCTTT. Translation gives CASSYATGGALPEAFF.